This note documents a single TCR beta chain sequence. Its antigen is as yet unknown. The use of a sample-barcoded 5' primer and a J-beta primer mix characterized a second PCR of roughly 6 to 11 cycles. At least 2.5 million CDR3-containing paired-end reads were obtained per sample. TCRdb recomputed calls from the 5' RACE reads with MiXCR, one row per CDR3 protein. Of over 1,200,000 distinct CDR3 sequences in the sample, approximately 63% were seen once. This CDR3 is built from 17 residues. In germline, CDR1 is SGHTA, CDR2 FQGNSA. Germline trimming cut 1 base from V and 3 bases from J; bases unmatched to any gene: 8. The data belong to a study of blood T cells in healthy people across ages. The study's findings and limits: When set beside aged donors, long-lived donors presented more naive CD4+ cells and higher diversity. CMV infection status of these donors was not known.

The sequencing input was blood. The chain carries TRBV7-2 and TRBJ2-3; TRBD2 matches 9 bases. This sequence originates from a man aged 18 to 30 in good health. CDR3 residues: CASSLVRRGGGTDTQYF. The DNA of the CDR3 is TGTGCCAGCAGCTTAGTCCGGCGGGGGGGCGGTACAGATACGCAGTATTTT.